These 5 T cell receptor beta chains came from one sample sequenced in a study of molecular identifiers for immune sequencing clone quantification. MiXCR was run by TCRdb on the PCR reads, yielding one entry per CDR3 protein. The sample yields about 510,000 distinct CDR3 sequences, over 20% seen once. Material for sequencing was naive CD8+ T cells from blood, with Jurkat cell RNA spiked in. Indicated subset: FACS-sorted CD8+CD4-CCR7+CD45RA+ naive T cells. These TCRs come from a human donor in good health. Some libraries in this study had Jurkat cell RNA spiked in.

This clonotype was seen ten or more times. CDR3 in amino acids: CASNDSDGDSGANVLTF. In nucleotides, the CDR3 is TGTGCCAGCAACGACTCCGACGGAGACTCTGGGGCCAACGTCCTGACTTTC. The chain is built from TRBV7-9 and TRBJ2-6, with unresolved D. The CDR3 extends over 17 amino acids. Trimming shortened V by 7 bases and J by 0 bases, and 16 bases separated the two germline ends. Germline values: CDR1 SEHNR, CDR2 FQNEAQ (reference sequence). The full variable domain, rest sourced from reference TRBV7-9 and TRBJ2-6, is DTGVSQNPRHKITKRGQNVTFRCDPISEHNRLYWYRQTLGQGPEFLTYFQNEAQLEKSRLLSDRFSAERPKGSFSTLEIQRTEQGDSAMYLCASNDSDGDSGANVLTFGAGSRLTVL.

The chain has TRBV14 and TRBJ2-7, with 10 positions matching TRBD2. Germline loops: CDR1 SGHDN, CDR2 FVKESK. The length of the CDR3 is 16 residues. The trim removed 2 bases at V and 3 bases at J, leaving 7 bases unmatched. CDR3 nucleotide sequence: TGTGCCAGCAGCCAAAGTACTAGCGGGATCTGCTACGAGCAGTACTTC. As protein: CASSQSTSGICYEQYF.

On this clonotype: A much larger clone sits a single nucleotide away, making a read error possible. The missing conserved phenylalanine or tryptophan at the end of this CDR3 makes a read error likely. The V gene is TRBV4-3, the J gene TRBJ1-2; weak D call: TRBD1 (6 bases). CDR1 and CDR2 (germline): LGHNA, YSLEER. The germline V and J ends were trimmed by 0 bases and 0 bases, with 8 bases remaining between them. CDR3 length: 15 residues. The CDR3 DNA follows: TGCGCCAGCAGCCAAGATTGGACAGCTAACTATGGCTACACCCTC. Translated: CASSQDWTANYGYTL.

This clonotype was counted a few times. The V gene is TRBV6-2 or TRBV6-3, the J gene TRBJ2-5, with TRBD2 matching 12 bases. J was trimmed by 5 bases and V by 2 bases; bases with no gene match: 6. This CDR3 region has 16 residues. CDR1 MNHEY and CDR2 SVGEGT come from the germline V gene. In DNA form, the CDR3 reads TGTGCCAGCAGTTACCCTGGACTAGCGGGATTGGAGACCCAGTACTTC. This translates into CASSYPGLAGLETQYF.

The rearrangement uses TRBV20-1 and TRBJ1-2; D might be TRBD1 (5 bases). This CDR3 is built from 14 residues. Germline-derived CDR1 and CDR2 are DFQATT and SNEGSKA (reference sequence). V was shortened by 0 bases and J by 4 bases, with 12 bases between the two germline ends. The CDR3 is CSARDQTEAYGYTF. Written as DNA, the CDR3 is TGCAGTGCTAGAGATCAGACAGAAGCCTATGGCTACACCTTC.